Below are 11 T cell receptor beta chains sequenced from a single sample in a study of cytomegalovirus exposure and HLA in healthy donors. The primer mix had 60 Vbeta and 13 Jbeta primers. The protocol was immunoSEQ multiplex PCR, while the TCRdb copy is restricted to in-frame clones and leaves out a portion. The sample contains about 130,000 clones, roughly 75% of which appear only once. Sample: PBMCs. All receptors come from a woman aged 45-65 years in good health and CMV-seronegative.

This clone turned up a few times. The J gene is TRBJ1-1, the V gene TRBV5-5, with a possible D match to TRBD1 (6 bases). This CDR3 is built from 14 residues. V lost 9 bases to trimming and J lost 2 bases, with 17 bases between them. Germline CDR1 SGHKS, CDR2 YYEKEE (reference sequence). In nucleotides, the CDR3 is TGTGCCACCTCTTCCGGGACATCCAACACTGAAGCTTTCTTT. This translates into CATSSGTSNTEAFF.

This clone was observed a few times. The rearrangement uses TRBV5-1 and TRBJ2-5, with a weak D call TRBD2 (5 bases). The CDR3 has 13 amino acids. CDR1 and CDR2 from the germline V gene are SGHRS and YFSETQ. V lost 4 bases, J lost 0 bases, and 7 bases lay in between. The CDR3, as DNA: TGCGCCAGCAGCAGGAGGTACCAAGAGACCCAGTACTTC. It specifies CASSRRYQETQYF. The variable domain in full, completed from reference TRBV5-1 and TRBJ2-5, reads KAGVTQTPRYLIKTRGQQVTLSCSPISGHRSVSWYQQTPGQGLQFLFEYFSETQRNKGNFPGRFSGRQFSNSRSEMNVSTLELGDSALYLCASSRRYQETQYFGPGTRLLVL.

This clone was observed once. The V and J genes are TRBV30 and TRBJ2-7, with 8 bases that match TRBD2. Germline loops: CDR1 GTSNPN, CDR2 SVGIG (reference sequence). Trimming removed 4 bases from V and 3 bases from J; junction bases left unmatched: 8. CDR3 length: 14 amino acids. The CDR3 region is CAWKRGLGLYEQYF. Here the CDR3 DNA reads TGTGCCTGGAAGCGGGGACTAGGCCTCTACGAGCAGTACTTC.

V is TRBV2 and J is TRBJ2-3; no clear D gene. The length of the CDR3 is 14 residues. Germline CDR1 reads SNHLY; CDR2 reads FYNNEI. V was trimmed by 3 bases and J by 5 bases, leaving 12 bases between them. CDR3 DNA: TGTGCCAGCAGTGAGATACCCCCCGGAGATACGCAGTATTTT. Translating it yields CASSEIPPGDTQYF.

In its sample, this clone was seen once. V and J are TRBV25-1 and TRBJ1-5; 9 bases line up with TRBD1. Trimming cost V 8 bases and J 6 bases; bases outside gene matches: 2. The CDR3 contains 12 residues. Germline CDR1 and CDR2: MGHDK and SYGVNS. The CDR3 sequence is CASAQGAQPQHF. CDR3 nucleotide sequence: TGTGCCAGCGCACAGGGGGCTCAGCCCCAGCATTTT.

This clone has a handful of counts. The chain combines TRBV6-6 with TRBJ2-3, with D unclear. This CDR3 is built from 12 residues. Per the germline V gene, CDR1 is MNHNY and CDR2 is SVGAGI (reference sequence). V shed 7 bases and J shed 0 bases, with 5 bases lying between them. CDR3 sequence: CASKTSTDTQYF. The DNA for the CDR3 is TGTGCCAGCAAGACTAGCACAGATACGCAGTATTTT.

This clone was seen only once. The chain has TRBV2 and TRBJ1-4, with TRBD1 identical over 7 bases. This CDR3 is built from 15 residues. Trimming cost V 4 bases and J 13 bases; bases outside gene matches: 15. Germline-derived CDR1 and CDR2 are SNHLY and FYNNEI. This CDR3 is CASSGRTGGLEGLFF. The CDR3 coding sequence is TGTGCCAGCAGTGGGCGGACAGGCGGCCTAGAAGGACTGTTTTTT.

J is TRBJ2-7 and V is TRBV5-1; 7 bases are shared with TRBD2. CDR1 is SGHRS and CDR2 is YFSETQ in the germline V gene. Losses at the gene ends were 5 bases for V and 4 bases for J; bases not matched to a gene: 9. The CDR3 is 14 residues long. The CDR3 DNA reads as TGCGCCAGCAGAGTCATTGCGGGGGTATACGAGCAGTACTTC. Its protein is CASRVIAGVYEQYF. Filled out from reference TRBV5-1 and TRBJ2-7, the complete variable domain reads KAGVTQTPRYLIKTRGQQVTLSCSPISGHRSVSWYQQTPGQGLQFLFEYFSETQRNKGNFPGRFSGRQFSNSRSEMNVSTLELGDSALYLCASRVIAGVYEQYFGPGTRLTVT.

The rearrangement joins TRBV2 to TRBJ2-1; TRBD2 agrees at 13 bases. This CDR3 has 20 residues. The junction had 11 bases not matched to a gene; V was cut back by 2 bases and J by 1 base. CDR1 and CDR2 (germline): SNHLY, FYNNEI. The chain's CDR3 is CASSESSGLAGEGSYNEQFF. In nucleotides, the CDR3 is TGTGCCAGCAGTGAATCTAGCGGACTAGCGGGAGAAGGGTCCTACAATGAGCAGTTCTTC.

The chain couples TRBV4-3 to TRBJ2-1, with a weak D call TRBD2 (6 bases). V gave up 0 bases and J gave up 7 bases, with 22 bases separating them. The CDR3 extends over 18 amino acids. The germline V gene has CDR1 LGHNA and CDR2 YSLEER. The CDR3 nucleotides read TGCGCCAGCAGCCAAGATCGCCCGCTAGCGACCTTATGGAATGAGCAGTTCTTC. Encoded protein: CASSQDRPLATLWNEQFF.

The chain has TRBV11-2 and TRBJ2-2; no clear D. The CDR3 is made up of 14 amino acids. Trimming removed 0 bases at V and 7 bases at J, with 9 bases between. CDR1 is SGHAT, CDR2 FQNNGV, per germline. CDR3 protein: CASSLERFGGELFF. The CDR3 DNA reads TGTGCCAGCAGCTTAGAGCGGTTCGGCGGGGAGCTGTTTTTT.